This T cell receptor beta chain stems from a study of radiotherapy plus CTLA-4 blockade in lung cancer (dated by TCRdb to 2017 to 2018). A note on the overall study: Among the enrolled patients, roughly 17% had an objective response, and about 30% reached disease control.

The CDR3 runs 15 residues from the cysteine to the phenylalanine. Solely the CDR3 DNA is kept, with 45 bases framed from the first base. Trimming costs V 5 bases and J 5 bases, and their ends lie 15 bases apart. Looking up the germline V gene (reference sequence) yields CDR1 LNHDA and CDR2 SQIVND. The study tested focal radiation therapy combined with CTLA-4 blockade (ipilimumab) in patients with chemo-refractory metastatic non-small-cell lung cancer. To note about this clone: The clone's antigen remains unknown. The record has no base qualities; no much larger clone is one base away.

The full study reports these points: Increased serum interferon-beta after radiation, together with early dynamic changes in blood T cell clones, were reported to be the strongest predictors of response. After treatment with radiotherapy and ipilimumab, TCR clones that came from tumors expanded in the peripheral blood.

The library was prepared using the immunoSEQ multiplex PCR assay. TCRdb provides this immuneACCESS table in a form limited to in-frame rearrangements. Some clones are lacking; in checked studies, under half of them reflect an unresolved V gene, and why the rest are absent is not known. For this sample there are about 60,000 clones; over 65% appear just once. The ten largest clonotypes hold around 4% of the sample. The sequence was collected from a human donor with non-small cell lung cancer who had a partial response to radiotherapy plus ipilimumab. This sequence uses TRBV19 and TRBJ1-4; D gene: possibly TRBD1, on 6 matching bases. The sample here was peripheral blood, taken from a patient treated with radiotherapy plus ipilimumab. The CDR3 reads as follows: CASSRPQGWNEKLFF. The nucleotide sequence is given as TGTGCCAGTAGTCGGCCGCAGGGGTGGAATGAAAAACTGTTTTTT.